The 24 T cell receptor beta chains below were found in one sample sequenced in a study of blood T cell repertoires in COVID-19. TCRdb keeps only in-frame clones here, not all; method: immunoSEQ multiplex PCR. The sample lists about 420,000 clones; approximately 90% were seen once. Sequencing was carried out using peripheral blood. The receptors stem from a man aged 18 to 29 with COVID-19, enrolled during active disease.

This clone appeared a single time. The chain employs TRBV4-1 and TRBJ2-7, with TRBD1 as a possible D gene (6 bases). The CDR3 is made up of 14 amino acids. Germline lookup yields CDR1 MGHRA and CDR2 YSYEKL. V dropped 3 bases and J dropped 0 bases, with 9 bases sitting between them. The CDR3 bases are TGCGCCAGCAGCCAGCGACAGGACTCCTACGAGCAGTACTTC. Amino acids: CASSQRQDSYEQYF.

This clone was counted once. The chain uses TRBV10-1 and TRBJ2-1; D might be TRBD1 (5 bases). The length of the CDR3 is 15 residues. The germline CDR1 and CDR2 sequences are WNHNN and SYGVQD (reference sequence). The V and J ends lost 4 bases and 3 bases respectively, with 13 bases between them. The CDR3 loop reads CASSATGSDYNEQFF. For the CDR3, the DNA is TGCGCCAGCAGTGCAACAGGCTCCGACTACAATGAGCAGTTCTTC.

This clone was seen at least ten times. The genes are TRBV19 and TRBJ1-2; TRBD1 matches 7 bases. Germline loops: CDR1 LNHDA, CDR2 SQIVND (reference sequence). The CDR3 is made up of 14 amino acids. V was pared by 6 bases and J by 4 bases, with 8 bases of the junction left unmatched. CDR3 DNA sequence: TGTGCCAGTAGCCCCACGGGACAGATCTATGGCTACACCTTC. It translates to CASSPTGQIYGYTF.

CDR3 protein: CASRGDRPGNTIYF. The CDR3 nucleotides are TGTGCCAGTAGAGGGGACAGGCCCGGAAACACCATATATTTT. This chain uses TRBV19 with TRBJ1-3; 8 bases line up with TRBD1. CDR1 LNHDA and CDR2 SQIVND come from the germline V gene (reference sequence). After removal of 6 bases from V and 4 bases from J, the junction contained 5 bases not matched to a gene. There are 14 residues in the CDR3.

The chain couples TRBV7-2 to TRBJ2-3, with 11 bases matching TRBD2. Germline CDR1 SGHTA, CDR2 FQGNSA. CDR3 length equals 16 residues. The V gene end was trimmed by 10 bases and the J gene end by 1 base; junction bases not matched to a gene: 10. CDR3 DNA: TGTGCCACCTCACTTAGCGGGGGGGCAGGCACAGATACGCAGTATTTT. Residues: CATSLSGGAGTDTQYF. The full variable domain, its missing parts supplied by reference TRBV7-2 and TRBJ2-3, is GAGVSQSPSNKVTEKGKDVELRCDPISGHTALYWYRQSLGQGLEFLIYFQGNSAPDKSGLPSDRFSAERTGGSVSTLTIQRTQQEDSAVYLCATSLSGGAGTDTQYFGPGTRLTVL.

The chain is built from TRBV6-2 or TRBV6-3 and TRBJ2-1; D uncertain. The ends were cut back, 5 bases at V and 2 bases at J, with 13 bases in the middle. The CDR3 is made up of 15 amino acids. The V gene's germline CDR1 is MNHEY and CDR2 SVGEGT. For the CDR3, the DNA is TGTGCCAGCAGTCCCCTCGATCGAGCCTACAATGAGCAGTTCTTC. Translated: CASSPLDRAYNEQFF.

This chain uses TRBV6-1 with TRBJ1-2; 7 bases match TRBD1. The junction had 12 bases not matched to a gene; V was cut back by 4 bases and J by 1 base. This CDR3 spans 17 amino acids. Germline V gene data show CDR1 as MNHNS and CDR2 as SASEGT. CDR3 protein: CASSGQGKLWGNYGYTF. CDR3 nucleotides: TGTGCCAGCAGTGGACAGGGAAAGCTTTGGGGTAACTATGGCTACACCTTC.

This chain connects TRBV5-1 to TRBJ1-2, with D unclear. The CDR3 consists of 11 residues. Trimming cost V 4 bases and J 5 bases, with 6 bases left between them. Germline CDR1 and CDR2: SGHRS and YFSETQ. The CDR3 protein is CASSPGYGYTF. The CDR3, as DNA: TGCGCCAGCAGCCCAGGATATGGCTACACCTTC.

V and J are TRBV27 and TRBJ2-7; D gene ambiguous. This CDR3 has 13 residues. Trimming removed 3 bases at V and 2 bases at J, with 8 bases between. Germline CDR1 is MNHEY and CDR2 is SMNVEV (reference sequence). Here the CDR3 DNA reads TGTGCCAGCAGTTTTTCCCGGGCCTACGAGCAGTACTTC. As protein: CASSFSRAYEQYF.

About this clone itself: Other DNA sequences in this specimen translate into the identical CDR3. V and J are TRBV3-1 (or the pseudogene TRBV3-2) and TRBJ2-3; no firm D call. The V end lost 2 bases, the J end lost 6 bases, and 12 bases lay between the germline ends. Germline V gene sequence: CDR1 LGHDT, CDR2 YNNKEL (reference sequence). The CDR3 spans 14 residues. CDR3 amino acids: CASSQTLGADTQYF. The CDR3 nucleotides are TGTGCCAGCAGCCAAACCCTCGGAGCCGATACGCAGTATTTT.

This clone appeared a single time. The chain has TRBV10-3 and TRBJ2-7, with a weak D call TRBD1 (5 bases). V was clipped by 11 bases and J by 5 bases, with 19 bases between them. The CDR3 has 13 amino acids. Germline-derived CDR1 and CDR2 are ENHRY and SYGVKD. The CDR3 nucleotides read TGTGCCGTTGGTAGGGGCGTTGGGAACGAGCAGTACTTC. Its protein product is CAVGRGVGNEQYF.

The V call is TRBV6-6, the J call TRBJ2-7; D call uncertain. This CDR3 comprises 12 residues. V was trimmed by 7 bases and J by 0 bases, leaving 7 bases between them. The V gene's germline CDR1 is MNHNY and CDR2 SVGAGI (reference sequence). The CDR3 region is CASTSDSYEQYF. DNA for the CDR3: TGTGCCAGCACAAGCGACTCCTACGAGCAGTACTTC.

This CDR3 reads CANAAGAGLYEQYF. CDR3 in DNA: TGTGCCAACGCAGCGGGAGCAGGGCTTTACGAGCAGTACTTC. The V call is TRBV6-5, the J call TRBJ2-7, with 8 bases aligning to TRBD2. Germline lookup yields CDR1 MNHEY and CDR2 SVGAGI. CDR3 length equals 14 residues. The junction had 12 bases not matched to a gene; V was cut back by 10 bases and J by 4 bases.

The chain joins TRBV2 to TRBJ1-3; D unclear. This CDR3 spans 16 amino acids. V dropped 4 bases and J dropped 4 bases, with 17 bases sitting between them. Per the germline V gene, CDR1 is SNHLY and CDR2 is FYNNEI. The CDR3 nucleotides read TGTGCCAGCAGTGCCCTCTCTGGAGTCGGAGGAAACACCATATATTTT. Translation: CASSALSGVGGNTIYF.

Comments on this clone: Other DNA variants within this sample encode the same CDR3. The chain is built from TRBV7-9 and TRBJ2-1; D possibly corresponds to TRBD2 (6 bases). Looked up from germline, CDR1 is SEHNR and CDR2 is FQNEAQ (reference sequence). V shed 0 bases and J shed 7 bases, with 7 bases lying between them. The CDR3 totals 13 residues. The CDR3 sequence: CASSLAGGNEQFF. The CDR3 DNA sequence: TGTGCCAGCAGCTTAGCCGGGGGAAATGAGCAGTTCTTC.

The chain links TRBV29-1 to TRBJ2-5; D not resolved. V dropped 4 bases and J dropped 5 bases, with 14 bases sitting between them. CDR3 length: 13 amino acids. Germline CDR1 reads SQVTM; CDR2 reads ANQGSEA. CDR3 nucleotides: TGCAGCGTTGCCAAGGAGAGACGTGAGACCCAGTACTTC. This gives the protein CSVAKERRETQYF.

The CDR3 sequence: CASSQTTGDNSPLHF. Here the CDR3 DNA reads TGTGCCAGCAGCCAGACGACAGGGGATAATTCACCCCTCCACTTT. This chain joins TRBV4-2 and TRBJ1-6, with 8 nucleotides matching TRBD1. The V gene end was trimmed by 3 bases and the J gene end by 5 bases; junction bases not matched to a gene: 3. Germline assignment: CDR1 LGHNA and CDR2 YNFKEQ. CDR3 length equals 15 residues.

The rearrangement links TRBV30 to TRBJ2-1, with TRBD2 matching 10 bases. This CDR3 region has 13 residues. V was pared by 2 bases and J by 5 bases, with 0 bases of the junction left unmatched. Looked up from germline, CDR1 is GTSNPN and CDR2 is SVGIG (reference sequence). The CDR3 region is CAWSSGRDNEQFF. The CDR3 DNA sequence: TGTGCCTGGAGTAGCGGGAGGGACAATGAGCAGTTCTTC.

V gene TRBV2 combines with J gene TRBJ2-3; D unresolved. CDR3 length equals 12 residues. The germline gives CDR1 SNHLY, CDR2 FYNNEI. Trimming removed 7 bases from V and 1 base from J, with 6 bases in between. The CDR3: CASKVGTDTQYF. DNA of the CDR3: TGTGCCAGCAAAGTAGGCACAGATACGCAGTATTTT.

The CDR3 DNA sequence: TGTGCCAGCAGCTTTGGGGGGGATACGCAGTATTTT. Translation gives CASSFGGDTQYF. The V gene is TRBV5-6, the J gene TRBJ2-3, with D perhaps TRBD2 (6 bases). There are 12 residues in the CDR3. The germline gives CDR1 SGHDT, CDR2 YYEEEE. The V and J ends lost 2 bases and 6 bases respectively, with 7 bases between them.

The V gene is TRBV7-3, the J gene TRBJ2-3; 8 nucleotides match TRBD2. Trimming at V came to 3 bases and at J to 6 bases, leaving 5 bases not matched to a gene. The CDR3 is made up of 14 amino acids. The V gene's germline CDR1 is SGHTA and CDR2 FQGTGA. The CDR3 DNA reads TGTGCCAGCAGCTTGGGACTAGGATACGATACGCAGTATTTT. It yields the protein CASSLGLGYDTQYF.

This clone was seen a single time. The CDR3 region has the DNA TGTGCCACCAGCAGAGCTACAGGGAAGGGCGAGCAGTACTTC. Its protein product is CATSRATGKGEQYF. The genes are TRBV15 and TRBJ2-7; tentatively, D is TRBD1 (6 bases). The ends were cut back, 1 base at V and 6 bases at J, with 13 bases in the middle. This CDR3 has 14 residues. The V gene's germline CDR1 is LNHNV and CDR2 YYDKDF (reference sequence).

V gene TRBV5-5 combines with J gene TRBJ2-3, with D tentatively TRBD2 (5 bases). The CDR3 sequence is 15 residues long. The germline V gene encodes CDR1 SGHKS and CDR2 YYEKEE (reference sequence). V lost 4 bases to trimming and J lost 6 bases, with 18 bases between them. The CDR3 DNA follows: TGTGCCAGCAGCCCCCCACGGGATAACGGGGATACGCAGTATTTT. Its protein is CASSPPRDNGDTQYF.

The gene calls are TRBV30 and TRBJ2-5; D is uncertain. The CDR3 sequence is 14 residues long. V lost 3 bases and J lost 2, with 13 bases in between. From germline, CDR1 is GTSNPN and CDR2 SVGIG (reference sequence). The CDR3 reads CAWSFYADQETQYF. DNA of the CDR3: TGTGCCTGGAGCTTCTACGCGGATCAAGAGACCCAGTACTTC. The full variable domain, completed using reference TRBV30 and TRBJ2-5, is SQTIHQWPATLVQPVGSPLSLECTVEGTSNPNLYWYRQAAGRGLQLLFYSVGIGQISSEVPQNLSASRPQDRQFILSSKKLLLSDSGFYLCAWSFYADQETQYFGPGTRLLVL.